These 20 T cell receptor beta chains came from one sample sequenced in a study of T cell repertoires in cytomegalovirus infection. Antigens of these TCRs are unknown. Using its own MiXCR run on the reads, TCRdb lists one record per CDR3 protein. The sample holds about 160,000 distinct CDR3 sequences, about a fifth seen once. The sample in question was CD8+ T cells from cultured PBMCs, obtained from culture after CMV antigen stimulation. These receptors all stem from a human donor in good health (CMV status not recorded). Some clones in this sample may be carry-over from other donors' samples.

This clonotype was detected a few times. The chain joins TRBV18 to TRBJ1-1; weak D call: TRBD1 (6 bases). CDR1 and CDR2 from the germline V gene are KGHSH and LQKENI. The CDR3 is 17 residues long. V was clipped by 6 bases and J by 1 base, with 21 bases between them. The CDR3 sequence: CASSPIDRPLGNTEAFF. In nucleotides, the CDR3 is TGTGCCAGCTCCCCCATCGACAGGCCGCTGGGGAACACTGAAGCTTTCTTT. The whole variable domain, filled in from reference TRBV18 and TRBJ1-1, reads NAGVMQNPRHLVRRRGQEARLRCSPMKGHSHVYWYRQLPEEGLKFMVYLQKENIIDESGMPKERFSAEFPKEGPSILRIQQVVRGDSAAYFCASSPIDRPLGNTEAFFGQGTRLTVV.

This clonotype was seen a few times. This chain connects TRBV6-2 or TRBV6-3 to TRBJ1-1; no reliable D call. This CDR3 has 15 residues. From germline, CDR1 is MNHEY and CDR2 SVGEGT. Deletions cut 0 bases from V and 6 bases from J, with 14 bases between. CDR3 nucleotides: TGTGCCAGCAGTTACTCGGCAGACCCTTTCCCTGAAGCTTTCTTT. This codes for CASSYSADPFPEAFF.

This rearrangement joins TRBV7-8 to TRBJ1-1; D gene ambiguous. V lost 5 bases, J lost 4 bases, and 11 bases lay in between. The length of the CDR3 is 13 residues. The germline V gene encodes CDR1 SGHVS and CDR2 FQNEAQ. CDR3 nucleotide sequence: TGTGCCAGCAGCCTCGATGGGAGCACTGAAGCTTTCTTT. It specifies CASSLDGSTEAFF. The whole variable domain, filled in from reference TRBV7-8 and TRBJ1-1, reads GAGVSQSPRYKVAKRGQDVALRCDPISGHVSLFWYQQALGQGPEFLTYFQNEAQLDKSGLPSDRFFAERPEGSVSTLKIQRTQQEDSAVYLCASSLDGSTEAFFGQGTRLTVV.

This sequence joins TRBV29-1 and TRBJ2-7, with 7 bases identical to TRBD1. The CDR3 runs 17 residues. V shed 2 bases and J 5 bases; nucleotides not matched to a gene: 18. The V gene's germline CDR1 is SQVTM and CDR2 ANQGSEA. CDR3 sequence: CSVESGRSGGPPDEQYF. CDR3 DNA sequence: TGCAGCGTTGAATCAGGGCGGTCAGGGGGACCTCCCGACGAGCAGTACTTC.

The rearrangement links TRBV5-8 to TRBJ1-1; TRBD1 matches at 12 bases. Germline trimming cut 3 bases from V and 3 bases from J; bases unmatched to any gene: 6. The CDR3 runs 16 residues. Germline CDR1 is SGHTS and CDR2 is YDEGEE. The CDR3 loop is CASSWGQGAWDTEAFF. CDR3 DNA: TGTGCCAGCAGCTGGGGACAGGGGGCATGGGACACTGAAGCTTTCTTT.

V and J are TRBV6-5 and TRBJ1-6; 9 bases agree with TRBD1. The germline V gene encodes CDR1 MNHEY and CDR2 SVGAGI. The CDR3 consists of 14 residues. The trim removed 6 bases at V and 10 bases at J, leaving 7 bases unmatched. DNA of the CDR3: TGTGCCAGCAGCCCGGGACAGGGAAACTCACCCCTCCACTTT. This gives the protein CASSPGQGNSPLHF.

This clonotype came up a few times. The rearrangement joins TRBV7-8 to TRBJ2-5; no reliable D call. Germline V lookup: CDR1 SGHVS, CDR2 FQNEAQ. CDR3 length: 10 amino acids. The germline V and J ends were trimmed by 1 base and 6 bases, with 0 bases remaining between them. The CDR3: CASSLETQYF. The CDR3 region has the DNA TGTGCCAGCAGCTTAGAGACCCAGTACTTC.

This clonotype was detected only a few times. The genes are TRBV7-9 and TRBJ2-2; D is undetermined. The CDR3 is 13 residues long. V was trimmed by 5 bases and J by 4 bases, leaving 8 bases between them. Germline CDR1 is SEHNR and CDR2 is FQNEAQ (reference sequence). The CDR3 is CASSPTGTGELFF. The CDR3 bases are TGTGCCAGCAGCCCTACTGGCACCGGGGAGCTGTTTTTT. Full variable domain (missing parts from reference TRBV7-9 and TRBJ2-2): DTGVSQNPRHKITKRGQNVTFRCDPISEHNRLYWYRQTLGQGPEFLTYFQNEAQLEKSRLLSDRFSAERPKGSFSTLEIQRTEQGDSAMYLCASSPTGTGELFFGEGSRLTVL.

This clonotype was seen a few times. The chain carries TRBV10-3 and TRBJ2-7, with 7 bases matching TRBD2. The CDR3 spans 15 residues. V dropped 2 bases and J dropped 4; count of bases not matched to a gene: 8. The V gene's germline CDR1 is ENHRY and CDR2 SYGVKD. DNA of the CDR3: TGTGCCATCAGTGAGAGGAGCGGGGACGGGTACGAGCAGTACTTC. Amino acids: CAISERSGDGYEQYF.

This chain links TRBV19 with TRBJ2-5; D may be TRBD1 (6 bases). CDR3 length: 15 amino acids. V was shortened by 6 bases and J by 2 bases, with 16 bases between the two germline ends. Looked up from germline, CDR1 is LNHDA and CDR2 is SQIVND (reference sequence). The CDR3 reads CASRQTGETQETQYF. CDR3 nucleotide sequence: TGTGCCAGTAGACAGACAGGCGAAACACAAGAGACCCAGTACTTC.

This chain connects TRBV6-1 to TRBJ2-7; D possibly corresponds to TRBD2 (5 bases). Between the trimmed V and J ends, which lost 0 bases and 3 bases, there was a span of 21 bases. The CDR3 runs to 18 residues. Germline CDR1 is MNHNS and CDR2 is SASEGT. For the CDR3, the DNA is TGTGCCAGCAGTGAAGCGCTTTTCTTGACCCCCCGGGACTACGAGCAGTACTTC. Its translation: CASSEALFLTPRDYEQYF.

The chain links TRBV2 to TRBJ2-4; D uncertain. Trimming stripped 7 bases from V and 5 bases from J, with 6 bases between. Germline loops: CDR1 SNHLY, CDR2 FYNNEI. The CDR3 runs to 11 residues. The CDR3 protein is CASNSQNIQYF. DNA for the CDR3: TGTGCCAGCAATAGCCAAAACATTCAGTACTTC.

This rearrangement joins TRBV4-3 to TRBJ2-2; no clear D gene. The CDR3 length is 15 residues. V lost 4 bases to trimming and J lost 3 bases, with 12 bases between them. CDR1 and CDR2 from the germline V gene are LGHNA and YSLEER. The CDR3 sequence is CASSLSSVHTGELFF. DNA for the CDR3: TGCGCCAGCAGCCTCAGCTCGGTCCACACCGGGGAGCTGTTTTTT.

There are a few counts of this clonotype. The rearrangement links TRBV7-2 to TRBJ2-1; possibly TRBD2 for D (6 bases). Germline-derived CDR1 and CDR2 are SGHTA and FQGNSA. CDR3 length equals 15 residues. V dropped 1 base and J dropped 8 bases, with 15 bases sitting between them. The DNA of the CDR3 is TGTGCCAGCAGCTTAGTAGGGAGGCAGTCCGATGAGCAGTTCTTC. Translating gives CASSLVGRQSDEQFF.

This clonotype was counted a few times. The chain couples TRBV7-9 to TRBJ1-1, with D unresolved. The CDR3 contains 16 residues. With 2 bases removed from V and 11 bases from J, the gap between germline ends came to 24 bases. Looked up from germline, CDR1 is SEHNR and CDR2 is FQNEAQ (reference sequence). Here the CDR3 DNA reads TGTGCCAGCAGCTTAACCGAGGGTCAGCTTGCTTCCGAGGCTTTCTTT. Its translation is CASSLTEGQLASEAFF.

To note about this clonotype: The germline gene is not matched at one end of the junction; a read error may be the cause. This chain joins TRBV7-8 and TRBJ2-7, with D tentatively TRBD2 (5 bases). Germline V CDR1 and CDR2: SGHVS, FQNEAQ. The CDR3 extends over 12 amino acids. Here the CDR3 reads CASSKDYYEEYF. CDR3 nucleotide sequence: TGTGCCAGCAGCAAAGACTACTACGAGGAGTACTTC.

A few counts support this clonotype. The gene calls are TRBV7-2 and TRBJ1-3; D is uncertain. CDR3 length: 15 amino acids. V lost 6 bases and J 2 bases, leaving 14 bases between the germline ends. The germline gives CDR1 SGHTA, CDR2 FQGNSA. The CDR3 reads CASSYRRVAGNTIYF. CDR3 in DNA: TGTGCCAGCAGTTATAGACGGGTAGCTGGAAACACCATATATTTT. Full variable domain (outside the CDR3, taken from reference TRBV7-2 and TRBJ1-3): GAGVSQSPSNKVTEKGKDVELRCDPISGHTALYWYRQSLGQGLEFLIYFQGNSAPDKSGLPSDRFSAERTGGSVSTLTIQRTQQEDSAVYLCASSYRRVAGNTIYFGEGSWLTVV.

This clonotype was detected a few times. The chain has TRBV7-6 and TRBJ1-5, with D hard to call. V lost 2 bases to trimming and J lost 6 bases, with 8 bases between them. Germline V gene sequence: CDR1 SGHVS, CDR2 FNYEAQ. The CDR3 consists of 13 residues. The CDR3 loop is CASSLSRIQPQHF. The CDR3 region has the DNA TGTGCCAGCAGCTTATCCCGGATTCAGCCCCAGCATTTT. Full variable domain (missing parts from reference TRBV7-6 and TRBJ1-5): GAGVSQSPRYKVTKRGQDVALRCDPISGHVSLYWYRQALGQGPEFLTYFNYEAQQDKSGLPNDRFSAERPEGSISTLTIQRTEQRDSAMYRCASSLSRIQPQHFGDGTRLSIL.

J is TRBJ1-1 and V is TRBV7-6; no reliable D call. Trimming shortened V by 1 base and J by 3 bases, and 9 bases separated the two germline ends. The CDR3 sequence is 14 residues long. The germline gives CDR1 SGHVS, CDR2 FNYEAQ. The DNA of the CDR3 is TGTGCCAGCAGCTTAGAGGCAGACTACACTGAAGCTTTCTTT. This sequence encodes CASSLEADYTEAFF.

This rearrangement joins TRBV4-3 to TRBJ2-7, with D possibly being TRBD1 or TRBD2 (5 bases each). Per germline, CDR1 LGHNA and CDR2 YSLEER. The length of the CDR3 is 15 residues. Trimming removed 1 base from V and 0 bases from J, with 10 bases in between. CDR3 DNA sequence: TGCGCCAGCAGCCAAGCCACGGGGACCTCCTACGAGCAGTACTTC. Encoded protein: CASSQATGTSYEQYF.